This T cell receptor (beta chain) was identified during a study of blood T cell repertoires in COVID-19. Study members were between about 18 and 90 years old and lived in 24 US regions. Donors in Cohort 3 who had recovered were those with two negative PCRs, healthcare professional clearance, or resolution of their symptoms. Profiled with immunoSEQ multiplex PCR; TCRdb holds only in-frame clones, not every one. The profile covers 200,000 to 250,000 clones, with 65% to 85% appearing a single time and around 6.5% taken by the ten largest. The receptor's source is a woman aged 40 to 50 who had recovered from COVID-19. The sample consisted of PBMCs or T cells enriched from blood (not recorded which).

The CDR3 reads CSVEGGQGFQETQYF. CDR3 nucleotide sequence: TGCAGCGTTGAGGGGGGACAGGGTTTCCAAGAGACCCAGTACTTC. The chain employs TRBV29-1 and TRBJ2-5; 9 nucleotides agree with TRBD1. The CDR3 is 15 residues long. V shed 3 bases, J shed 1 base, and the junction held 6 bases outside the gene matches. CDR1 and CDR2 (germline): SQVTM, ANQGSEA.